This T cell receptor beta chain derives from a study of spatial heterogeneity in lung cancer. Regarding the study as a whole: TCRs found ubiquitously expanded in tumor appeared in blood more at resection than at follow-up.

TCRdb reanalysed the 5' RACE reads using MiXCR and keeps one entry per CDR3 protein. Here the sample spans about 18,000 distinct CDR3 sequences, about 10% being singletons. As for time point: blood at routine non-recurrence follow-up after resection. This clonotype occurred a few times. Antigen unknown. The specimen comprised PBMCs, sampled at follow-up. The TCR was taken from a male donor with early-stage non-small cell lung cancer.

The CDR3: CASSPGTSRDTQYF. CDR3 bases: TGTGCCAGCAGCCCAGGGACCTCTCGGGATACGCAGTATTTT. The rearrangement links TRBV5-4 to TRBJ2-3, with D possibly called TRBD1 or TRBD2 (5 bases each). CDR1 and CDR2 from the germline V gene are SGHNT and YYREEE (reference sequence). V was cut by 4 bases and J by 6 bases, with 15 bases left in between. CDR3 length: 14 amino acids.